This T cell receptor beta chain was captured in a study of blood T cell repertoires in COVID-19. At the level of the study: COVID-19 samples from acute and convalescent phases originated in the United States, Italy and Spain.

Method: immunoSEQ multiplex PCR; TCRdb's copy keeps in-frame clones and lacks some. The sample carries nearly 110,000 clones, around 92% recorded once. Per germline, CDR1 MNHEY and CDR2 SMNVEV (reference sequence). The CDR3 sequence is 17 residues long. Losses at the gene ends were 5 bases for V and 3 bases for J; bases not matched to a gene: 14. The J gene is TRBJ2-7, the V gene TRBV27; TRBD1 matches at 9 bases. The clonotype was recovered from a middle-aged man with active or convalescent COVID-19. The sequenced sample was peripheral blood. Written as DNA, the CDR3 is TGTGCCAGCAGTACCCCTATGGACAGGGGTCGCGGCTACGAGCAGTACTTC. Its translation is CASSTPMDRGRGYEQYF.